A single sample gave rise to the 25 T cell receptor beta chains below, sequenced in a study of neurological immune-mediated disorders. TCRdb reprocessed the 5' RACE reads with MiXCR, giving one entry per CDR3 protein. The sample records 55,000 to 60,000 distinct CDR3 sequences, roughly 3.5% being singletons. The material sequenced was PBMCs. These receptors were taken from a woman between 25 and 40 years old with multiple sclerosis.

This clonotype occurred many times. The rearrangement joins TRBV20-1 to TRBJ1-1; no firm D call. Looked up from germline, CDR1 is DFQATT and CDR2 is SNEGSKA (reference sequence). The length of the CDR3 is 12 residues. The ends were cut back, 5 bases at V and 2 bases at J, with 9 bases in the middle. The CDR3 coding sequence is TGCAGTGCTCTCCGACGTAACACTGAAGCTTTCTTT. The encoded protein is CSALRRNTEAFF.

This clonotype was seen many times. V and J are TRBV19 and TRBJ1-1; the D is unclear. V shed 3 bases and J shed 4 bases, with 6 bases lying between them. In germline, CDR1 is LNHDA, CDR2 SQIVND (reference sequence). CDR3 length equals 12 residues. CDR3 sequence reads: CASSMRATEAFF. CDR3 in DNA: TGTGCCAGTAGTATGAGGGCCACTGAAGCTTTCTTT.

This clonotype was detected a few times. This chain connects TRBV20-1 to TRBJ2-5, with 13 bases fitting TRBD2. Germline CDR1 reads DFQATT; CDR2 reads SNEGSKA (reference sequence). The CDR3 has 15 amino acids. Trimming at V came to 6 bases and at J to 4 bases, leaving 8 bases not matched to a gene. The CDR3 bases are TGCAGTGCCGCCCGGACTAGCGGGAGCGGAGAGACCCAGTACTTC. Residues: CSAARTSGSGETQYF.

The sample holds many counts of this clonotype. Just one base apart from a much larger clone, this may be a read error. The gene calls are TRBV5-5 and TRBJ2-6; D might be TRBD1 (5 bases). Germline V gene sequence: CDR1 SGHKS, CDR2 YYEKEE (reference sequence). This CDR3 has 15 residues. CDR3 bases: TGTGCCAGCAGCTTGGATTCGGGTGGGGCCAAAGTCCTGACTTTC. Amino acids: CASSLDSGGAKVLTF.

This clonotype was recorded at least ten times. The chain combines TRBV5-1 with TRBJ1-1; TRBD1 matches at 7 bases. The CDR3 contains 16 residues. CDR1 and CDR2 from the germline V gene are SGHRS and YFSETQ. Trimming cost V 4 bases and J 1 base; bases outside gene matches: 10. This chain's CDR3 is CASSVPLTGANTEAFF. CDR3 in DNA: TGCGCCAGCAGCGTCCCCCTCACAGGGGCGAACACTGAAGCTTTCTTT.

This clonotype was recorded at least ten times. The V gene is TRBV20-1, the J gene TRBJ1-5; no clear D gene. Germline CDR1 and CDR2: DFQATT and SNEGSKA (reference sequence). Trimming cost V 0 bases and J 4 bases, with 13 bases left between them. The CDR3 covers 15 residues. The CDR3 bases are TGCAGTGCTAGAGATCGGCAAAGTTATAATCAGCCCCAGCATTTT. Its translation: CSARDRQSYNQPQHF.

As regards this clonotype: One end of the junction varies from germline; a read error may be responsible. The rearrangement links TRBV5-1 to TRBJ1-6; the D is unclear. Germline V gene data show CDR1 as SGHRS and CDR2 as YFSETQ. This CDR3 is 15 amino acids long. CDR3 DNA: TGCGCCAGCAGCTTGGTGTCCGCTCGGGATTCACCCCTCAACTTT. The encoded protein is CASSLVSARDSPLNF.

This clonotype has a count of ten or more. The V gene is TRBV20-1, the J gene TRBJ2-2; the D gene could be TRBD1 or TRBD2 (5 bases each). This CDR3 has 15 amino acids. Trimming cost V 1 base and J 5 bases, with 14 bases left between them. Germline V lookup: CDR1 DFQATT, CDR2 SNEGSKA (reference sequence). The CDR3 loop reads CSARGRLGGTGELFF. DNA for the CDR3: TGCAGTGCTAGAGGGAGACTTGGGGGAACCGGGGAGCTGTTTTTT.

This clonotype showed up just a few times. The rearrangement links TRBV5-6 to TRBJ2-5, with 9 positions matching TRBD1. Trimming removed 3 bases from V and 5 bases from J; junction bases left unmatched: 5. This CDR3 comprises 14 residues. Germline values: CDR1 SGHDT, CDR2 YYEEEE. CDR3 amino acids: CASSYGTGSETQYF. The CDR3 DNA reads as TGTGCCAGCAGCTACGGGACAGGGTCGGAGACCCAGTACTTC.

This clonotype was found many times. V gene TRBV29-1 combines with J gene TRBJ2-7, with a possible D match to TRBD1 (6 bases). CDR1 and CDR2 (germline): SQVTM, ANQGSEA. Trimming cost V 4 bases and J 2 bases, with 12 bases left between them. The CDR3 loop spans 13 amino acids. The CDR3: CSVAGTKTYEQYF. The CDR3 DNA sequence: TGCAGCGTTGCCGGGACAAAGACCTACGAGCAGTACTTC.

This clonotype appeared many times. This chain uses TRBV5-1 with TRBJ1-1, with no clear D. Germline V lookup: CDR1 SGHRS, CDR2 YFSETQ. The CDR3 runs to 13 residues. The V end lost 8 bases, the J end lost 4 bases, and 15 bases lay between the germline ends. The CDR3 loop is CASTAGSSTEAFF. As DNA, the CDR3 is TGCGCCAGTACAGCCGGGTCGAGCACTGAAGCTTTCTTT.

This clonotype was seen a few times. This chain links TRBV28 with TRBJ2-7; D gene ambiguous. The germline gives CDR1 MDHEN, CDR2 SYDVKM. The CDR3 is 13 residues long. V gave up 4 bases and J gave up 2 bases, with 9 bases separating them. CDR3 in amino acids: CASSYSEAYEQYF. The CDR3 nucleotides read TGTGCCAGCAGTTACAGCGAAGCCTACGAGCAGTACTTC.

The table lists this clonotype with many counts. The rearrangement joins TRBV12-3 or TRBV12-4 to TRBJ2-3; tentatively, D is TRBD2 (7 bases). With 6 bases removed from V and 3 bases from J, the gap between germline ends came to 13 bases. The CDR3 covers 14 residues. The CDR3 spells CASSGLGGTDTQYF. The CDR3 region has the DNA TGTGCCAGCAGCGGACTAGGGGGAACAGATACGCAGTATTTT.

There are many counts of this clonotype. The rearrangement joins TRBV6-2 or TRBV6-3 to TRBJ2-7, with no clear D. The CDR3 spans 13 residues. Trimming removed 0 bases at V and 2 bases at J, with 5 bases between. Germline-derived CDR1 and CDR2 are MNHEY and SVGEGT. The chain's CDR3 is CASSYSQPYEQYF. CDR3 DNA: TGTGCCAGCAGTTACTCGCAGCCCTACGAGCAGTACTTC.

This clonotype was observed many times. The chain uses TRBV7-2 and TRBJ1-3; D call uncertain. V dropped 3 bases and J dropped 0 bases, with 12 bases sitting between them. The CDR3 totals 16 residues. Germline loops: CDR1 SGHTA, CDR2 FQGNSA. CDR3: CASSFRGVASGNTIYF. The CDR3 DNA reads TGTGCCAGCAGCTTCCGGGGAGTTGCCTCTGGAAACACCATATATTTT.

In this sample, this clonotype turned up many times. The J gene is TRBJ2-1, the V gene TRBV7-6, with D maybe TRBD1 (6 bases). The germline CDR1 and CDR2 sequences are SGHVS and FNYEAQ. The CDR3 has 15 amino acids. The V gene lost 4 bases and the J gene lost 5 bases, with 15 bases spanning the gap. CDR3 amino acids: CASSSGWGPDNEQFF. The CDR3 DNA follows: TGTGCCAGCAGCTCGGGGTGGGGGCCGGACAATGAGCAGTTCTTC.

This clonotype was counted at least ten times. In nucleotides, the CDR3 is TGTGCCAGCACCTCGACAGGGCCTCAGCCCCAGCATTTT. This gives the protein CASTSTGPQPQHF. The rearrangement uses TRBV28 and TRBJ1-5, with TRBD1 matching 7 bases. Germline V gene lookup returns CDR1 MDHEN and CDR2 SYDVKM. V was clipped by 7 bases and J by 6 bases; unmatched bases: 6. The CDR3 is made up of 13 amino acids.

This clonotype was counted only a few times. The rearrangement uses TRBV19 and TRBJ1-5; D is undetermined. This CDR3 region has 15 residues. With 8 bases removed from V and 3 bases from J, the gap between germline ends came to 17 bases. The germline gives CDR1 LNHDA, CDR2 SQIVND (reference sequence). CDR3 loop: CASSNYGRNNQPQHF. CDR3 bases: TGTGCCAGTTCCAATTACGGCAGAAACAATCAGCCCCAGCATTTT.

Ten or more counts support this clonotype. The chain uses TRBV28 and TRBJ2-4; possible D gene TRBD1, 5 bases. The CDR3 spans 16 residues. Trimming pared 4 bases from V and 1 base from J, leaving 14 bases between. The germline gives CDR1 MDHEN, CDR2 SYDVKM. CDR3 amino acids: CASSSTGAQAKNIQYF. The DNA for the CDR3 is TGTGCCAGCAGTTCTACAGGTGCCCAGGCCAAAAACATTCAGTACTTC.

This clonotype was recorded at least ten times. The chain couples TRBV7-2 to TRBJ2-3, with no clear D. Trimming shortened V by 10 bases and J by 1 base, and 12 bases separated the two germline ends. CDR1 is SGHTA, CDR2 FQGNSA, per germline. This CDR3 is 13 amino acids long. The CDR3 is CAIRYVGTDTQYF. In nucleotides, the CDR3 is TGTGCCATCCGGTACGTGGGCACAGATACGCAGTATTTT.

Comment on this clonotype: Germline is not matched at one junction end, which may reflect a read error. The J gene is TRBJ1-6, the V gene TRBV20-1; D is ambiguous. This CDR3 comprises 16 residues. Germline loops: CDR1 DFQATT, CDR2 SNEGSKA (reference sequence). CDR3 bases: TGCAGTGCTAGGGTCCCCCGGGAAACATCTAATTCACCCCTCAACTTT. The encoded protein is CSARVPRETSNSPLNF.

This clonotype was observed at least ten times. The rearrangement uses TRBV12-3 or TRBV12-4 and TRBJ2-5, with a possible D match to TRBD2 (7 bases). V was cut by 3 bases and J by 1 base, with 12 bases left in between. The CDR3 totals 15 residues. CDR3 DNA: TGTGCCAGCAGTTTCCCGGGGGGCTTCCAAGAGACCCAGTACTTC. Its translation is CASSFPGGFQETQYF.

This clonotype was observed many times. This sequence joins TRBV7-2 and TRBJ2-7; no definite D call. Per germline, CDR1 SGHTA and CDR2 FQGNSA. Between the trimmed V and J ends, which lost 3 bases and 4 bases, there was a span of 19 bases. The CDR3 has 16 residues. Here the CDR3 DNA reads TGTGCCAGCAGCTTGTTGGCCCCGATAAAAGGATACGAGCAGTACTTC. It specifies CASSLLAPIKGYEQYF.

This clonotype was recorded at least ten times. At one end, the junction sequence differs from germline, possibly due to a read error. The chain is built from TRBV30 and TRBJ1-6; TRBD1 might be the D (6 bases). CDR1 and CDR2 from the germline V gene are GTSNPN and SVGIG (reference sequence). The CDR3 is made up of 9 amino acids. The CDR3 DNA is TGTGCTTCGGGGACACCCCTCAACTTT. It translates to CASGTPLNF.

This clonotype was seen ten or more times. The rearrangement uses TRBV29-1 and TRBJ2-2; tentative D call: TRBD2 (7 bases). V lost 5 bases, J lost 4 bases, and 14 bases lay in between. Germline CDR1 is SQVTM and CDR2 is ANQGSEA. The CDR3 is made up of 14 amino acids. DNA for the CDR3: TGCAGCGTTCGAATTGGGGGGGCCACCGGGGAGCTGTTTTTT. Translating it yields CSVRIGGATGELFF.